One and the same sample provided the 9 T cell receptor beta chains below, sequenced in a study of blood T cells in healthy people across ages. PCR was performed a second time for about 7 to 11 cycles using a sample-barcoded 5' primer and a J-beta primer mix. A single record per CDR3 protein comes from TCRdb applying MiXCR to the 5' RACE reads. The sample has fewer than 900,000 distinct CDR3 sequences, 35% to 45% seen once. The material sequenced was blood. Receptors originate from a woman aged 60-75 years in good health.

The chain has TRBV7-8 and TRBJ1-2; D is perhaps TRBD1 (6 bases). Trimming took 5 bases from V and 7 from J, leaving 23 bases between them. In germline, CDR1 is SGHVS, CDR2 FQNEAQ. The CDR3 runs to 16 residues. The CDR3 DNA reads as TGTGCCAGCAGCCCGCAAAGCGGGGGGACATTCATTGGCTACACCTTC. Translated: CASSPQSGGTFIGYTF.

The chain employs TRBV14 and TRBJ2-7, with a weak D call TRBD2 (6 bases). Per germline, CDR1 SGHDN and CDR2 FVKESK. This CDR3 has 15 residues. Trimming shortened V by 3 bases and J by 5 bases, and 17 bases separated the two germline ends. The DNA for the CDR3 is TGTGCCAGCAGCCACCCGGGACTCGGGGGTCACGAGCAGTACTTC. Its protein is CASSHPGLGGHEQYF. Drawing the rest from reference TRBV14 and TRBJ2-7, the complete variable domain is EAGVTQFPSHSVIEKGQTVTLRCDPISGHDNLYWYRRVMGKEIKFLLHFVKESKQDESGMPNNRFLAERTGGTYSTLKVQPAELEDSGVYFCASSHPGLGGHEQYFGPGTRLTVT.

Worth noting for this clonotype: At one end the junction does not follow the germline gene, possibly because of a read error. The chain recombines TRBV12-3 or TRBV12-4 with TRBJ2-5; D remains unclear. This CDR3 spans 11 amino acids. The chain's CDR3 is CAISLDGTQYF. CDR3 sequence (DNA): TGTGCCATCAGTTTAGACGGGACCCAGTACTTC.

On this clonotype: One end of the junction does not line up with germline, which may come from a read error. J is TRBJ2-7 and V is TRBV20-1, with 7 bases identical to TRBD2. This CDR3 region has 16 residues. Germline V gene lookup returns CDR1 DFQATT and CDR2 SNEGSKA (reference sequence). In DNA, the CDR3 is TGCAGTGCTAGTACTTCTGGGAGCGGGGACTCCCACGAGCAGTACTTC. Translation gives CSASTSGSGDSHEQYF.

This clonotype was counted at least ten times. The gene calls are TRBV12-3 or TRBV12-4 and TRBJ2-7; TRBD2 matches 13 bases. The J segment lost 6 bases and the V segment lost 5 bases, leaving 4 bases of the junction unmatched. The CDR3 covers 14 residues. CDR3 DNA: TGTGCCAGCAGTCCGGGACTAGCGGGATCCGAGCAGTACTTC. Amino acid sequence: CASSPGLAGSEQYF.

The chain has TRBV27 and TRBJ1-2; 8 nucleotides agree with TRBD1. Germline CDR1 reads MNHEY; CDR2 reads SMNVEV (reference sequence). Trimming removed 3 bases from V and 4 bases from J; junction bases left unmatched: 7. The CDR3 covers 15 residues. The CDR3 is CASSLDRVAGYGYTF. As DNA, the CDR3 is TGTGCCAGCAGTTTGGACAGGGTAGCGGGCTATGGCTACACCTTC.

This clonotype was detected only a few times. This chain joins TRBV29-1 and TRBJ2-2; 8 bases align to TRBD2. The CDR3 contains 14 residues. Trimming at V came to 6 bases and at J to 1 base, leaving 4 bases not matched to a gene. CDR1 and CDR2 (germline): SQVTM, ANQGSEA. The CDR3, as DNA: TGCAGCGTGGCCAGCGGGAGGAACACCGGGGAGCTGTTTTTT. Amino acids: CSVASGRNTGELFF.

This clonotype was seen at least ten times. The V and J genes are TRBV6-6 and TRBJ2-1; TRBD2 agrees at 8 bases. J was trimmed by 3 bases and V by 6 bases; bases with no gene match: 10. This CDR3 is built from 16 residues. Per germline, CDR1 MNHNY and CDR2 SVGAGI (reference sequence). The CDR3 region is CASSPPAGGVYNEQFF. CDR3 sequence (DNA): TGTGCCAGCAGCCCCCCGGCGGGGGGCGTCTACAATGAGCAGTTCTTC.

The chain links TRBV9 to TRBJ1-1; D remains ambiguous. Looked up from germline, CDR1 is SGDLS and CDR2 is YYNGEE. This CDR3 contains 14 residues. V dropped 0 bases and J dropped 4 bases, with 10 bases sitting between them. The CDR3 bases are TGTGCCAGCAGCGTAGGTTCCGGAGGCACTGAAGCTTTCTTT. This encodes CASSVGSGGTEAFF.